This T cell receptor (beta chain) was retrieved from a study of T cell responses to AZD1222 COVID-19 vaccine. Study results and caveats: None of the repertoires were sampled until the peak T cell response had passed.

The assay was immunoSEQ multiplex PCR, and TCRdb's table has in-frame clones only and misses some. Of fewer than 300,000 clones in the sample, approximately 95% are singletons; the top ten hold 0.5% to 0.7%. About this clone: The antigen remains undetermined.

The CDR3 runs to 16 residues. The receptor's source is an adult in good health. The material sequenced was peripheral blood, taken on day 0 of AZD1222 vaccination. The chain combines TRBV7-5 with TRBJ1-4; the DNA was not compared with TRBD1, the D call given in the table. TRBV7-5 corresponds to a pseudogene. This chain's CDR3 is CARSHGDREHNEKLFF. CDR3 bases: TGTGCCAGAAGCCACGGCGACAGGGAACATAATGAAAAACTGTTTTTT.